One and the same sample provided the 10 T cell receptor beta chains below, sequenced in a study of cytomegalovirus exposure and HLA in healthy donors. The PCR contained 60 Vbeta and 13 Jbeta primers. Here immunoSEQ multiplex PCR was the method, and the copy in TCRdb shows in-frame clones only, minus some. Of 75,000 to 100,000 clones in the sample, 69% are singletons; the top ten hold 1.2%. Specimen: PBMCs. The receptors shown here come from a female donor in good health and CMV-seronegative.

This clone was counted once. The CDR3 sequence is CAWSSGTGGEKLFF. The DNA for the CDR3 is TGTGCCTGGAGTTCCGGGACAGGGGGGGAAAAACTGTTTTTT. J is TRBJ1-4 and V is TRBV30; 11 bases line up with TRBD1. CDR3 length: 14 amino acids. The V and J ends lost 2 bases and 8 bases, in that order; junction bases with no gene match: 4. Germline lookup yields CDR1 GTSNPN and CDR2 SVGIG (reference sequence).

For this clone: At the DNA level, this CDR3 is encoded by other sequences in the same sample as well. The chain couples TRBV19 to TRBJ2-4; possibly TRBD1 for D (6 bases). Per germline, CDR1 LNHDA and CDR2 SQIVND (reference sequence). V lost 5 bases and J 7 bases, leaving 12 bases between the germline ends. This CDR3 is built from 13 residues. This CDR3 reads CASSPQGWNIQYF. CDR3 nucleotides: TGTGCCAGTAGTCCACAGGGTTGGAACATTCAGTACTTC.

The chain combines TRBV28 with TRBJ2-3, with 10 bases aligning to TRBD1. Per the germline V gene, CDR1 is MDHEN and CDR2 is SYDVKM. The V segment lost 6 bases and the J segment 3 bases; nucleotides outside the gene matches: 3. This CDR3 has 14 amino acids. CDR3 region: CASRGTGVTDTQYF. DNA of the CDR3: TGTGCCAGCAGGGGGACAGGGGTTACAGATACGCAGTATTTT.

This clone was picked up a small number of times. J is TRBJ2-6 and V is TRBV28; D call uncertain. Germline V gene data show CDR1 as MDHEN and CDR2 as SYDVKM. The CDR3 has 15 amino acids. Trimming shortened V by 5 bases and J by 0 bases, and 8 bases separated the two germline ends. The CDR3 is CASSPPVSGANVLTF. CDR3 sequence (DNA): TGTGCCAGCAGTCCCCCCGTCTCTGGGGCCAACGTCCTGACTTTC.

On this clone: The sample holds other DNA sequences that translate to the same CDR3. The chain's CDR3 is CSVGGGGAYNEQFF. The CDR3 region has the DNA TGCAGCGTTGGAGGCGGGGGAGCCTACAATGAGCAGTTCTTC. The chain recombines TRBV29-1 with TRBJ2-1; TRBD2 matches at 7 bases. V dropped 4 bases and J dropped 2; count of bases not matched to a gene: 5. The CDR3 has 14 residues. CDR1 SQVTM and CDR2 ANQGSEA come from the germline V gene.

The V call is TRBV5-1, the J call TRBJ2-5, with 7 nucleotides matching TRBD1. Germline V lookup: CDR1 SGHRS, CDR2 YFSETQ. The CDR3 has 15 amino acids. The V segment lost 4 bases and the J segment 4 bases; nucleotides outside the gene matches: 10. The CDR3 nucleotides are TGCGCCAGCAGCCCGTCGACAGGGACGGGAGAGACCCAGTACTTC. Amino acids: CASSPSTGTGETQYF.

The rearrangement joins TRBV27 to TRBJ2-7; a weak D match, TRBD2 (6 bases). Germline values: CDR1 MNHEY, CDR2 SMNVEV (reference sequence). This CDR3 is 16 amino acids long. Trimming pared 4 bases from V and 3 bases from J, leaving 19 bases between. The CDR3 sequence: CASSSREAGVVYEQYF. CDR3 sequence (DNA): TGTGCCAGCAGTTCTCGTGAAGCGGGCGTTGTCTACGAGCAGTACTTC.

The chain employs TRBV25-1 and TRBJ2-1; D gene ambiguous. The CDR3 runs 14 residues. Germline V lookup: CDR1 MGHDK, CDR2 SYGVNS. The germline V and J ends were trimmed by 6 bases and 4 bases, with 13 bases remaining between them. The CDR3: CASSYGTKYNEQFF. The CDR3 nucleotides are TGTGCCAGCAGCTATGGAACTAAGTACAATGAGCAGTTCTTC.

The rearrangement links TRBV6-1 to TRBJ2-7, with 12 bases fitting TRBD2. CDR3 length: 14 amino acids. J was trimmed by 1 base and V by 6 bases; bases with no gene match: 1. Per the germline V gene, CDR1 is MNHNS and CDR2 is SASEGT. CDR3 sequence reads: CASRGLAGSYEQYF. Written as DNA, the CDR3 is TGTGCCAGCAGAGGACTAGCGGGATCCTACGAGCAGTACTTC.

This clone was seen more than once but under ten times. V and J are TRBV27 and TRBJ2-5; 9 positions match TRBD2. The CDR3 is 15 residues long. In germline, CDR1 is MNHEY, CDR2 SMNVEV (reference sequence). After removal of 3 bases from V and 4 bases from J, the junction contained 6 bases not matched to a gene. The CDR3 DNA sequence: TGTGCCAGCAGTTTGGCGGGAGGGCTTCCAGAGACCCAGTACTTC. It encodes CASSLAGGLPETQYF.